The source of this TCR beta chain is a study of blood T cell repertoires in COVID-19. Study-wide context: Spain, Italy and the United States supplied samples that represented acute and convalescent COVID-19. Sources were T cells, B-cell-depleted T cells, or PBMCs; the material itself was cDNA or gDNA.

In the authors' methods: Cell counts per sample came from amplifying reference gene primers. Libraries were prepared by immunoSEQ multiplex PCR; TCRdb keeps only in-frame clonotypes and omits some of them. V and J calls plus clone size are reproduced from that table; the DNA served to infer D and trimming. The data hold a few hundred thousand clones, with around 85% observed a single time. This CDR3 has 16 amino acids. CDR1 and CDR2 (germline): MNHNS, SASEGT. V dropped 3 bases and J dropped 7; count of bases not matched to a gene: 9. The specimen was peripheral blood. The source is a man older than 75 with acute or convalescent COVID-19. The J gene is TRBJ2-7, the V gene TRBV6-1; 13 bases map to TRBD2. CDR3 loop: CASSEWTSGSLGEQYF. For the CDR3, the DNA is TGTGCCAGCAGTGAGTGGACTAGCGGGAGCCTAGGGGAGCAGTACTTC.